This TCR beta chain was captured in a study of glioma-infiltrating T cells. TCR alpha and beta CDR3 regions were amplified from RNA using iRepertoire nested multiplex PCR. TCRdb passed the multiplex PCR reads through MiXCR, listing each CDR3 protein once. The sample includes approximately 15,000 distinct CDR3 sequences, 58% of them seen just once. CDR1 SGHTA and CDR2 FQGNSA come from the germline V gene. J lost 0 bases, V lost 7 bases, and 14 bases had no gene match. CDR3 size: 17 residues. This chain connects TRBV7-2 to TRBJ1-1; 7 bases line up with TRBD1. Sequenced input: glioma tissue, nonneoplastic brain tissue, or PBMCs (not recorded which). This TCR derives from a human donor with low-grade glioma or glioblastoma, undergoing nonglioma brain surgery, or in good health (not recorded which). CDR3 in amino acids: CASNKYKPGGLNTEAFF. The CDR3 bases are TGTGCCAGCAACAAGTATAAGCCAGGGGGACTGAACACTGAAGCTTTCTTT.